Listed below are T cell receptor beta chains from one sample, sequenced in a study of cytomegalovirus exposure and HLA in healthy donors. The table came from immunoSEQ multiplex PCR; TCRdb's copy has only in-frame clones and leaves some out. This sample has around 150,000 clones, with about 80% found just once. Sequenced sample: PBMCs. The receptors were sampled from a man between 40 and 49 years old in good health and CMV-seronegative. CDR3s include the opening cysteine and the closing phenylalanine or tryptophan. The D gene is left open where the match is weak. Only some rows state a clone size, as once, few, many or a class for expanded clones.

clone_size,j_call,d_call,v_call,cdr3_aa,cdr3_nt
few,TRBJ1-4,.,TRBV7-9,CASSLAGAREKLFF,TGTGCCAGCAGCTTAGCAGGGGCCAGAGAAAAACTGTTTTTT
.,TRBJ2-2,.,TRBV25-1,CASTGGAGELFF,TGTGCCAGCACGGGTGGCGCCGGGGAGCTGTTTTTT
.,TRBJ1-3,TRBD1,TRBV5-1,CASSRDLGQGANTIYF,TGCGCCAGCAGCCGAGACCTGGGACAGGGGGCGAACACCATATATTTT
.,TRBJ2-1,TRBD1,TRBV5-1,CASSLGGTGPYNEQFF,TGCGCCAGCAGCTTGGGGGGGACAGGACCCTACAATGAGCAGTTCTTC
once,TRBJ2-5,TRBD2,TRBV30,CAWSVWRTSGSSETQYF,TGTGCCTGGAGTGTATGGCGGACTAGCGGGAGTTCAGAGACCCAGTACTTC
.,TRBJ2-7,TRBD2,TRBV7-9,CASSYGKAGGTYEQYF,TGTGCCAGCAGCTATGGAAAAGCGGGAGGTACATACGAGCAGTACTTC
.,TRBJ2-7,TRBD1,TRBV6-5,CASYQDRGLRVYF,TGTGCCAGCTACCAGGACAGGGGGCTGAGGGTTTACTTC
.,TRBJ2-7,TRBD1,TRBV5-1,CASSLAWPGTGGSSYEQYF,TGCGCCAGCAGCTTGGCCTGGCCCGGGACAGGGGGCAGCTCCTACGAGCAGTACTTC
.,TRBJ1-6,TRBD1,TRBV30,CAWSAGTGRTSPLHF,TGTGCCTGGAGTGCCGGGACAGGGAGGACATCACCCCTCCACTTT
.,TRBJ2-7,TRBD1,TRBV25-1,CASRGQVDYEQYF,TGTGCCAGCAGAGGACAGGTGGACTACGAGCAGTACTTC
.,TRBJ1-5,.,TRBV6-1,CASELQGVGNQPQHF,TGTGCCAGCGAGCTTCAGGGTGTTGGCAATCAGCCCCAGCATTTT
few,TRBJ2-7,TRBD2,TRBV27,CASSEIRLAGDVYEQYF,TGTGCCAGCAGTGAAATTCGACTAGCGGGTGATGTCTACGAGCAGTACTTC
.,TRBJ2-1,.,TRBV29-1,CSVEIVRGPLGGQFF,TGCAGCGTTGAAATTGTTAGGGGACCTTTGGGGGGGCAGTTCTTC
.,TRBJ2-2,.,TRBV7-2,CASSVGSWLSGELFF,TGTGCCAGCAGCGTAGGGAGTTGGTTGTCCGGGGAGCTGTTTTTT
.,TRBJ2-7,.,TRBV7-2,CASSPPSPYEQYF,TGTGCCAGCAGCCCCCCCTCCCCCTACGAGCAGTACTTC
.,TRBJ2-5,.,TRBV5-4,CASSLGPRRETQYF,TGTGCCAGCAGCTTGGGTCCTCGGAGGGAGACCCAGTACTTC
.,TRBJ1-5,TRBD1,TRBV2,CASRTRGGNQPQHF,TGTGCCAGCAGAACCAGGGGGGGCAATCAGCCCCAGCATTTT
few,TRBJ2-5,.,TRBV11-3,CASSLNGLKETQYF,TGTGCCAGCAGCTTAAATGGGCTAAAAGAGACCCAGTACTTC
once,TRBJ2-1,.,TRBV11-1,CASSLGFSAVKFNEQFF,TGTGCCAGCAGCTTAGGTTTTTCAGCGGTAAAATTCAATGAGCAGTTCTTC
.,TRBJ2-5,.,TRBV5-6,CASSYGGEETQYF,TGTGCCAGCAGCTACGGGGGTGAAGAGACCCAGTACTTC
.,TRBJ2-7,.,TRBV27,CASSKTRYEQYF,TGTGCCAGCAGCAAGACTCGTTACGAGCAGTACTTC
.,TRBJ1-5,.,TRBV28,CASKSSNQPQHF,TGTGCCAGCAAAAGCAGCAATCAGCCCCAGCATTTT
.,TRBJ2-7,.,TRBV7-9,CASSLTSVREQYF,TGTGCCAGCAGCTTGACTAGTGTGCGTGAGCAGTACTTC
.,TRBJ2-1,.,TRBV5-1,CASSLSSGDSYNEQFF,TGCGCCAGCAGCTTGTCATCGGGAGACTCCTACAATGAGCAGTTCTTC
.,TRBJ2-3,TRBD2,TRBV19,CASSIGTGTSGYTDTQYF,TGTGCCAGTAGTATAGGCACCGGGACTAGCGGTTACACAGATACGCAGTATTTT
.,TRBJ1-3,.,TRBV27,CASGWPSGNTIYF,TGTGCCAGCGGCTGGCCCTCTGGAAACACCATATATTTT
.,TRBJ1-4,.,TRBV18,CASSPPAGGKEKLFF,TGTGCCAGCTCACCACCAGCGGGGGGCAAAGAAAAACTGTTTTTT
.,TRBJ2-5,TRBD2,TRBV5-1,CASSLLAGPQETQYF,TGCGCCAGCAGCCTGCTAGCGGGGCCCCAAGAGACCCAGTACTTC
.,TRBJ2-5,.,TRBV5-1,CASSLASQGSETQYF,TGCGCCAGCAGCTTGGCCTCACAGGGCTCAGAGACCCAGTACTTC
.,TRBJ2-7,.,TRBV19,CASSTRLEPYEQYF,TGTGCCAGTAGTACGAGACTAGAACCCTACGAGCAGTACTTC
.,TRBJ2-7,.,TRBV20-1,CSADTSYEQYF,TGCAGTGCTGACACGTCCTACGAGCAGTACTTC
.,TRBJ2-2,TRBD1,TRBV15,CATSLGTGDTGELFF,TGTGCCACCAGCCTCGGGACAGGAGACACCGGGGAGCTGTTTTTT
.,TRBJ2-2,.,TRBV28,CASSQAGSTGELFF,TGTGCCAGCAGCCAAGCGGGTTCCACCGGGGAGCTGTTTTTT
once,TRBJ1-1,.,TRBV7-8,CASSHTQGTEAFF,TGTGCCAGCAGCCATACTCAGGGGACTGAAGCTTTCTTT
.,TRBJ1-2,.,TRBV7-9,CASSPAGGTYGYTF,TGTGCCAGCAGCCCCGCCGGGGGGACCTATGGCTACACCTTC